The 29 T cell receptor beta chains below were found in one sample sequenced in a study of blood T cell repertoires in COVID-19. Sequencing was performed with immunoSEQ multiplex PCR; in TCRdb, only in-frame clones are kept and a portion is missing. The sample contains some 68,000 clones, 75% to 90% of which appear only once. The sequencing sample was made of peripheral blood. The receptors derive from a human donor in a cohort sampled during active COVID-19.

The V gene is TRBV9, the J gene TRBJ2-1, with 8 nucleotides matching TRBD2. This CDR3 spans 14 amino acids. Trimming took 0 bases from V and 9 from J; bases not matched to a gene: 5. Germline assignment: CDR1 SGDLS and CDR2 YYNGEE. The CDR3 here is CASSVGGGRIEQFF. CDR3 nucleotide sequence: TGTGCCAGCAGCGTAGGTGGCGGGAGGATTGAGCAGTTCTTC.

The chain employs TRBV7-9 and TRBJ1-1, with 7 nucleotides matching TRBD1. Germline V gene lookup returns CDR1 SEHNR and CDR2 FQNEAQ (reference sequence). Trimming removed 5 bases from V and 0 bases from J; junction bases left unmatched: 3. CDR3 size: 14 residues. Here the CDR3 reads CASSIRGMNTEAFF. The CDR3 DNA reads TGTGCCAGCAGCATCAGGGGGATGAACACTGAAGCTTTCTTT. Looking up the rest from reference TRBV7-9 and TRBJ1-1 gives the full variable domain: DTGVSQNPRHKITKRGQNVTFRCDPISEHNRLYWYRQTLGQGPEFLTYFQNEAQLEKSRLLSDRFSAERPKGSFSTLEIQRTEQGDSAMYLCASSIRGMNTEAFFGQGTRLTVV.

This chain connects TRBV7-9 to TRBJ1-2, with D unclear. Germline CDR1 reads SEHNR; CDR2 reads FQNEAQ (reference sequence). V was pared by 5 bases and J by 3 bases, with 13 bases between. The CDR3 extends over 14 amino acids. The CDR3 nucleotides read TGTGCCAGCAGCCGGAGCGATCACCACTATGGCTACACCTTC. Translated, it gives CASSRSDHHYGYTF. Drawing the rest from reference TRBV7-9 and TRBJ1-2, the complete variable domain is DTGVSQNPRHKITKRGQNVTFRCDPISEHNRLYWYRQTLGQGPEFLTYFQNEAQLEKSRLLSDRFSAERPKGSFSTLEIQRTEQGDSAMYLCASSRSDHHYGYTFGSGTRLTVV.

This rearrangement joins TRBV28 to TRBJ1-3, with TRBD1 matching 7 bases. Germline V gives CDR1 MDHEN, CDR2 SYDVKM. V trimming: 5 bases; J trimming: 4 bases; junction bases outside the gene matches: 8. This CDR3 has 15 amino acids. CDR3 residues: CASSITGAAGNTIYF. The CDR3 region has the DNA TGTGCCAGCAGTATCACAGGGGCGGCGGGAAACACCATATATTTT. Together with reference TRBV28 and TRBJ1-3, the CDR3 gives the full variable domain: DVKVTQSSRYLVKRTGEKVFLECVQDMDHENMFWYRQDPGLGLRLIYFSYDVKMKEKGDIPEGYSVSREKKERFSLILESASTNQTSMYLCASSITGAAGNTIYFGEGSWLTVV.

The chain is built from TRBV18 and TRBJ2-3, with D unresolved. The CDR3 length is 14 residues. Looked up from germline, CDR1 is KGHSH and CDR2 is LQKENI. The V and J ends lost 2 bases and 5 bases respectively, with 11 bases between them. The CDR3 protein is CASSPAGGEDTQYF. Here the CDR3 DNA reads TGTGCCAGCTCACCAGCTGGTGGAGAAGATACGCAGTATTTT.

This rearrangement joins TRBV10-3 to TRBJ2-2; D perhaps matches TRBD2 (6 bases). From germline, CDR1 is ENHRY and CDR2 SYGVKD. Trimming took off 4 bases at V and 8 bases at J, with 11 bases between the two ends. This CDR3 comprises 13 residues. CDR3: CAISVAGMGELFF. In DNA form, the CDR3 reads TGTGCCATCAGTGTGGCGGGAATGGGGGAGCTGTTTTTT.

V gene TRBV19 combines with J gene TRBJ2-1; possibly TRBD2 for D (5 bases). The CDR3 runs 14 residues. Per the germline V gene, CDR1 is LNHDA and CDR2 is SQIVND (reference sequence). V was shortened by 8 bases and J by 2 bases, with 13 bases between the two germline ends. The CDR3 spells CASGSAEAYNEQFF. CDR3 nucleotides: TGTGCCAGTGGTTCAGCGGAAGCCTACAATGAGCAGTTCTTC. The full variable domain, rest sourced from reference TRBV19 and TRBJ2-1, is DGGITQSPKYLFRKEGQNVTLSCEQNLNHDAMYWYRQDPGQGLRLIYYSQIVNDFQKGDIAEGYSVSREKKESFPLTVTSAQKNPTAFYLCASGSAEAYNEQFFGPGTRLTVL.

This chain uses TRBV5-5 with TRBJ2-2, with 9 positions matching TRBD1. Per the germline V gene, CDR1 is SGHKS and CDR2 is YYEKEE (reference sequence). The CDR3 totals 16 residues. V shed 5 bases, J shed 6 bases, and the junction held 11 bases outside the gene matches. The chain's CDR3 is CASRRTRDRAAGELFF. CDR3 DNA sequence: TGTGCCAGCAGGCGGACCCGGGACAGGGCGGCCGGGGAGCTGTTTTTT.

V usage is TRBV6-2 or TRBV6-3 and J usage is TRBJ1-4; 10 bases are a match to TRBD1. The CDR3 runs 17 residues. The V and J ends lost 6 bases and 0 bases, in that order; junction bases with no gene match: 7. The germline V gene encodes CDR1 MNHEY and CDR2 SVGEGT. CDR3: CASSPDRGSSTNEKLFF. DNA for the CDR3: TGTGCCAGCAGCCCGGACAGGGGGTCCTCAACTAATGAAAAACTGTTTTTT.

The chain employs TRBV27 and TRBJ1-2, with TRBD1 as a possible D gene (5 bases). Germline CDR1 MNHEY, CDR2 SMNVEV (reference sequence). Trimming left V 6 bases short and J 3 bases short, with 17 bases between. This CDR3 comprises 15 residues. The CDR3 loop reads CASRFTGLGDYGYTF. DNA for the CDR3: TGTGCCAGCAGATTTACGGGACTTGGAGACTATGGCTACACCTTC.

This clone was seen only once. V is TRBV4-1 and J is TRBJ2-2, with D possibly matching TRBD1 (7 bases). Germline assignment: CDR1 MGHRA and CDR2 YSYEKL. V lost 4 bases, J lost 1 base, and 13 bases lay in between. This CDR3 region has 16 residues. The CDR3 DNA reads TGCGCCAGCAGCCTCCCAGGGGGAGGGAACACCGGGGAGCTGTTTTTT. This encodes CASSLPGGGNTGELFF.

This sequence joins TRBV7-2 and TRBJ1-3; no reliable D call. V was trimmed by 1 base and J by 0 bases, leaving 13 bases between them. This CDR3 is 17 amino acids long. In germline, CDR1 is SGHTA, CDR2 FQGNSA. The CDR3 is CASSLGQGPYSGNTIYF. In DNA, the CDR3 is TGTGCCAGCAGCTTAGGACAAGGCCCATACTCTGGAAACACCATATATTTT.

The chain carries TRBV19 and TRBJ2-5; 7 bases agree with TRBD1. The CDR3 has 14 residues. The ends lost 6 bases at V and 5 bases at J; junction bases unmatched: 9. Germline values: CDR1 LNHDA, CDR2 SQIVND (reference sequence). Here the CDR3 reads CASSPGQAWETQYF. The CDR3 coding sequence is TGTGCCAGTAGCCCCGGACAGGCGTGGGAGACCCAGTACTTC.

J is TRBJ1-1 and V is TRBV2; the match to TRBD1 covers 8 bases. Per the germline V gene, CDR1 is SNHLY and CDR2 is FYNNEI. This CDR3 is built from 14 residues. Trimming at V came to 6 bases and at J to 5 bases, leaving 8 bases not matched to a gene. The CDR3 is CASSSPGGRTEAFF. CDR3 nucleotides: TGTGCCAGCAGCAGCCCAGGGGGCCGGACTGAAGCTTTCTTT.

The chain is built from TRBV25-1 and TRBJ1-3, with D unclear. V was pared by 1 base and J by 3 bases, with 4 bases between. The CDR3 totals 13 residues. Germline V gene sequence: CDR1 MGHDK, CDR2 SYGVNS. Here the CDR3 reads CASSESGGNTIYF. CDR3 DNA: TGTGCCAGCAGTGAATCGGGTGGAAACACCATATATTTT.

This clone has a single count. The V and J genes are TRBV28 and TRBJ1-2; no clear D gene. V was cut by 1 base and J by 2 bases, with 11 bases left in between. The CDR3 length is 15 residues. Germline lookup yields CDR1 MDHEN and CDR2 SYDVKM. CDR3 amino acids: CASSLYGVGNYGYTF. For the CDR3, the DNA is TGTGCCAGCAGTTTATACGGGGTCGGGAACTATGGCTACACCTTC.

The J gene is TRBJ1-2, the V gene TRBV7-2; TRBD1 is a possible D gene (5 bases). V was shortened by 5 bases and J by 3 bases, with 7 bases between the two germline ends. Germline V gene data show CDR1 as SGHTA and CDR2 as FQGNSA. The CDR3 length is 12 residues. CDR3 region: CASSVQDYGYTF. The CDR3 region has the DNA TGTGCCAGCAGCGTACAGGACTATGGCTACACCTTC.

CDR3 amino acids: CAISDGNTEAFF. In DNA form, the CDR3 reads TGTGCCATCAGTGACGGGAACACTGAAGCTTTCTTT. V gene TRBV10-3 combines with J gene TRBJ1-1; D unclear. The ends were cut back, 3 bases at V and 1 base at J, with 3 bases in the middle. CDR3 size: 12 residues. Germline V gives CDR1 ENHRY, CDR2 SYGVKD.

This clone was observed a few times. The V call is TRBV20-1, the J call TRBJ1-1; no clear D. This CDR3 comprises 13 residues. Looked up from germline, CDR1 is DFQATT and CDR2 is SNEGSKA (reference sequence). V shed 3 bases and J shed 4 bases, with 12 bases lying between them. This CDR3 reads CSASKTPATEAFF. CDR3 sequence (DNA): TGCAGTGCTAGTAAAACACCTGCCACTGAAGCTTTCTTT.

The gene calls are TRBV7-3 and TRBJ2-1; TRBD2 aligns across 7 bases. CDR1 is SGHTA, CDR2 FQGTGA, per germline. Trimming removed 5 bases from V and 12 bases from J; junction bases left unmatched: 7. This CDR3 comprises 12 residues. Written as DNA, the CDR3 is TGTGCCAGCAGCCCCCGAGCGGGGATGCAGTTCTTC. Translation: CASSPRAGMQFF.

The chain couples TRBV5-5 to TRBJ2-1, with 10 positions matching TRBD1. The ends lost 0 bases at V and 6 bases at J; junction bases unmatched: 6. The germline V gene encodes CDR1 SGHKS and CDR2 YYEKEE (reference sequence). This CDR3 region has 16 residues. In DNA form, the CDR3 reads TGTGCCAGCAGCTTGGACGTTGGGACAGGGGTCAATGAGCAGTTCTTC. It translates to CASSLDVGTGVNEQFF.

The rearrangement uses TRBV18 and TRBJ1-2, with D perhaps matching TRBD1 (5 bases). CDR3 length: 13 residues. Trimming pared 1 base from V and 6 bases from J, leaving 9 bases between. In germline, CDR1 is KGHSH, CDR2 LQKENI. The CDR3 here is CASSPRSRDGYTF. The CDR3 DNA is TGTGCCAGCTCACCACGCTCCAGGGATGGCTACACCTTC. Full variable domain (remainder filled in from reference TRBV18 and TRBJ1-2): NAGVMQNPRHLVRRRGQEARLRCSPMKGHSHVYWYRQLPEEGLKFMVYLQKENIIDESGMPKERFSAEFPKEGPSILRIQQVVRGDSAAYFCASSPRSRDGYTFGSGTRLTVV.

This rearrangement joins TRBV7-9 to TRBJ2-3; tentatively, D is TRBD1 (6 bases). The V end was cut by 4 bases, the J end by 2 bases, with 19 bases between. Germline V lookup: CDR1 SEHNR, CDR2 FQNEAQ (reference sequence). The CDR3 runs 17 residues. CDR3 bases: TGTGCCAGCAGCTATTTGGACAGATACCTTTCCACAGATACGCAGTATTTT. Encoded protein: CASSYLDRYLSTDTQYF.

V is TRBV5-1 and J is TRBJ2-1; 7 bases match TRBD2. CDR3 size: 15 residues. Trimming took 7 bases from V and 4 from J; bases not matched to a gene: 11. Germline CDR1 reads SGHRS; CDR2 reads YFSETQ. The CDR3 DNA sequence: TGCGCCAGCCGTTCGTCTAGCGGAGCGTACAATGAGCAGTTCTTC. This translates into CASRSSSGAYNEQFF.

The chain carries TRBV20-1 and TRBJ1-5; D might be TRBD1 (5 bases). There are 18 residues in the CDR3. The V gene's germline CDR1 is DFQATT and CDR2 SNEGSKA (reference sequence). V was pared by 3 bases and J by 0 bases, with 21 bases between. The CDR3 loop reads CSASAFLRGLHSNQPQHF. CDR3 nucleotides: TGCAGTGCTAGTGCCTTCCTCCGGGGGTTACATAGCAATCAGCCCCAGCATTTT.

The chain is built from TRBV2 and TRBJ2-4; a possible D gene is TRBD1 (6 bases). The ends were cut back, 0 bases at V and 0 bases at J, with 9 bases in the middle. Germline CDR1 reads SNHLY; CDR2 reads FYNNEI. The CDR3 runs 16 residues. CDR3 coding DNA: TGTGCCAGCAGTGAAGCGCAGGGGTTAGCCAAAAACATTCAGTACTTC. This encodes CASSEAQGLAKNIQYF. The full variable domain, with the rest looked up from reference TRBV2 and TRBJ2-4, is EPEVTQTPSHQVTQMGQEVILRCVPISNHLYFYWYRQILGQKVEFLVSFYNNEISEKSEIFDDQFSVERPDGSNFTLKIRSTKLEDSAMYFCASSEAQGLAKNIQYFGAGTRLSVL.

This chain joins TRBV11-3 and TRBJ1-5; 9 bases line up with TRBD1. V trimming: 9 bases; J trimming: 1 base; junction bases outside the gene matches: 13. The CDR3 sequence is 17 residues long. From germline, CDR1 is SGHNT and CDR2 YENEEA. The CDR3 is CARGDRALERSNQPQHF. The CDR3 DNA reads as TGTGCCAGGGGGGACAGGGCCCTAGAGCGGAGCAATCAGCCCCAGCATTTT.

The chain couples TRBV6-5 to TRBJ2-1, with a weak D call TRBD2 (5 bases). Germline V CDR1 and CDR2: MNHEY, SVGAGI. With 6 bases removed from V and 5 bases from J, the gap between germline ends came to 14 bases. CDR3 size: 14 residues. CDR3 sequence (DNA): TGTGCCAGCAGAGCCGGGGTTCAGGACAATGAGCAGTTCTTC. Amino acid sequence: CASRAGVQDNEQFF.

The chain employs TRBV6-5 and TRBJ1-5; 10 nucleotides align to TRBD1. J lost 2 bases, V lost 4 bases, and 2 bases had no gene match. The CDR3 spans 15 residues. Per the germline V gene, CDR1 is MNHEY and CDR2 is SVGAGI. This chain's CDR3 is CASSWTGGGNQPQHF. The CDR3 DNA reads as TGTGCCAGCAGTTGGACAGGGGGTGGCAATCAGCCCCAGCATTTT.